One T cell receptor (beta chain) is described in this entry. The data derive from a study of blood T cell repertoires in COVID-19. Study-level information: Samples representing acute and convalescent COVID-19 were sourced from the United States, Italy and Spain. Nucleic acid was either cDNA or gDNA, and it came from T cells, B-cell-depleted T cells, or PBMCs.

Authors' methods: Researchers report that nucleated cell counts were estimated from reference gene primer amplification. Measured with immunoSEQ multiplex PCR; TCRdb has only the in-frame clones, and not every one. The V and J calls and clone size are taken from that table; D and trimming were inferred from the DNA. The data show 200,000 to 300,000 clones, with around 85% seen just once and around 6.4% held by the top ten. Germline loops: CDR1 SGHVS, CDR2 FQNEAQ. Between the trimmed V and J ends, which lost 1 base and 8 bases, there was a span of 18 bases. The CDR3 loop spans 16 amino acids. The receptor was derived from a woman aged 55-69 years with active or convalescent COVID-19. Sequenced input: peripheral blood. The chain carries TRBV7-8 and TRBJ2-1; possibly TRBD2 for D (6 bases). CDR3 amino acids: CASSLVDWGREDEQFF. CDR3 bases: TGTGCCAGCAGCTTAGTCGATTGGGGCAGGGAGGATGAGCAGTTCTTC.